This T cell receptor beta chain comes out of a study of T cell responses to AZD1222 COVID-19 vaccine (dated by TCRdb to the early 2020s). Turning to the overall study: A total of 230 or so trial participants underwent TCR sequencing, of whom 207 received two doses of AZD1222 and about 26 received two doses of the MenACWY control vaccine. Trial participants were enrolled into age subgroups of 18-55, 56-69 and 70-plus years, which contained about 160, 30 and 59 TCR-sequenced participants, respectively.

This clone was observed once. Its antigen remains undetermined. It has no much larger one-base neighbor in the sample; base qualities were not kept. The CDR3 regions of human TCRbeta chains were analyzed by immunosequencing. The original methods were these. Repertoire TCRs were matched against a reference library of SARS-CoV-2-specific TCRs generated with the MIRA antigen-specificity platform. Breadth meant the fraction of unique TCRs that were SARS-CoV-2-associated, whereas depth meant the fraction of total T cells that were SARS-CoV-2-associated. Using the MIRA data, every spike-specific TCR was mapped to the spike region that the TCR reacted to and assigned to either a CD4 or a CD8 class. Log10-transformed breadth and depth values were compared by one-way ANOVA with Sidak's multiple comparisons tests. What TCRdb holds here is the immuneACCESS table cut down to in-frame rearrangements. Part of the clones is not present; checked against another copy, under half of the missing clones reflect an unresolved V gene, and the others are unexplained. V, J and clone size are taken as reported in that table, and D and trimming were inferred from the DNA itself. Present in this sample are under 50,000 clones, roughly 90% of which were seen just once. The top ten clones comprise roughly 1.1% of the sample.

Overall results and qualifications from the work: Epitopes outside the regions mutated in the B.1.351 and B.1.1.7 variants were reportedly recognized by nearly half of the unique spike-specific TCRs. CD4 TCRs associated with the vaccine covered the entire spike protein, and the dominant responses were in regions 160-218 and 743-854. In the small 56-69-year group, the increase in depth fell short of significance, most likely because of low power. Participants were mostly white British and included more females than males, and it was suggested by the authors that clonal diversity may have been underestimated. Because no day 14 peak-response samples were available, repertoires were characterized only after the peak T cell response. Conclusions about previously exposed vaccinees are limited, since just a handful of AZD1222 recipients were seropositive for SARS-CoV-2 at baseline. After two AZD1222 doses, both the breadth and the depth of spike-specific TCRs were significantly higher than at day 0 and than in MenACWY recipients.

According to the study, the label for this sample's time point signals: about 28 days (+/-7) after the second vaccine dose. AZD1222 recipients given second doses at about 4 weeks or at about 12 weeks were pooled, since spike-specific TCR depth and breadth were not found to differ between the two schedules. Vaccinee samples came from UK trials COV001 and COV002, including a single-blind randomized controlled phase 2/3 trial of AZD1222 (ChAdOx1 nCoV-19) in healthy adults. Trial participant PBMC samples were collected at day 0 and day 28 after the second dose for TCRbeta chain sequencing. There are 12 amino acids in the CDR3, from cysteine to phenylalanine inclusive. The DNA shown is the 36-base CDR3, in frame from base 1. The junction shows trimming of 3 bases on V and 4 bases on J, plus 4 bases between the germline ends. Based on the germline V gene, the CDR1 and CDR2 sequences are MDHEN and SYDVKM.

The sample in question was peripheral blood, obtained 28 days after the second AZD1222 dose. The chain links TRBV28 with TRBJ1-5; the D gene lacks a confident call. This TCR came from an adult who received the AZD1222 COVID-19 vaccine. In nucleotide form, the sequence is TGTGCCAGCAGTTTCAAGAATCAGCCCCAGCATTTT. Its protein product is CASSFKNQPQHF. With the rest looked up from the reference TRBV28 and TRBJ1-5 genes rather than sequenced, the full variable domain is DVKVTQSSRYLVKRTGEKVFLECVQDMDHENMFWYRQDPGLGLRLIYFSYDVKMKEKGDIPEGYSVSREKKERFSLILESASTNQTSMYLCASSFKNQPQHFGDGTRLSIL.